This T cell receptor beta chain was profiled in a study of blood T cell repertoires in COVID-19. Study at large: Some COVID-19 samples were acute and others convalescent; all came from the United States, Italy and Spain. Sources were T cells, B-cell-depleted T cells, or PBMCs; the material itself was cDNA or gDNA.

Original data processing: Estimated nucleated cell counts came from reference gene primer amplification. Profiling relied on immunoSEQ multiplex PCR, and the TCRdb table lists in-frame clones only, not all of them. V and J calls and clone size are those listed in that table; D and trimming were worked out from the DNA. The sample has 200,000 to 300,000 clones; about 83% are singletons. The CDR3 length is 15 residues. In germline, CDR1 is SGHNT, CDR2 YENEEA. The V segment lost 4 bases and the J segment 3 bases; nucleotides outside the gene matches: 5. The material sequenced was peripheral blood. The chain combines TRBV11-3 with TRBJ2-2, with 7 bases that match TRBD1. The sequence was obtained from a human donor in a cohort sampled during active COVID-19. CDR3 DNA sequence: TGTGCCAGCAGCTCCGGGACAGTATACACCGGGGAGCTGTTTTTT. It encodes CASSSGTVYTGELFF.